The source of this T cell receptor (beta chain) is a study of cytomegalovirus exposure and HLA in healthy donors (dated by TCRdb to 2015 to 2018). About the investigation overall: An earlier analysis of some 600 of the donors reported 276 Gb of sequence data and around 100 million unique TCR beta sequences obtained from about 179 million T cells. About 300 gigabases of sequencing data and 70 million to 95 million unique TCR sequences made up an early release that covered several hundred HLA-typed donors. Among the approximately 420 genotyped donors, under 90% belonged to the genetic ancestry cluster associated with self-reported Caucasian donors. The study aimed to test whether signatures of past pathogen exposure could be identified by cataloging public T cell receptors. The study used immunosequencing to profile the T cell repertoires of about 670 subjects and linked those repertoires to cytomegalovirus serostatus. Besides the first cohort of approximately 710 subjects, a separate validation cohort made up of 120 or so different subjects was used. To predict cytomegalovirus infection status, the study brought together high-throughput TCR immunosequencing, statistical association of individual TCRs with disease status, and machine learning. In a later analysis, previously published TCR beta repertoires from fewer than 750 donors were re-analyzed and high-resolution HLA genotyping was added so that TCR occurrence patterns could be studied. Rather than drawing on any new phenotypic data, the later analysis identified candidate immune exposures from TCR beta sequences and the way those sequences occurred across donors. In an earlier analysis of about 590 of the donors, high-throughput TCR beta sequencing was used to judge whether each TCR beta V gene segment behaved as functional or pseudogenic. Alongside the repertoire data, information on donor age, sex, ethnicity and CMV serostatus was compiled. Genome-wide SNP genotypes for about three fifths of the roughly 670 donors were used in a later genetic analysis, which treated that subset as a discovery cohort. All discovery cohort repertoires had been generated on a single sequencing platform. Class I and class II HLA loci were covered by the typing at four-digit resolution. Typing coverage differed by locus: A, B, C, DRB1 and DQB1 were typed in roughly 629-640 donors, DQA1 in about 560, DPA1 in roughly 590, and DPB1 in just under 490. Roughly five DR-DQ haplotypes were treated as single units for association and clustering because of strong linkage in the cohort. Across 398 genotyped donors of the cohort, an average of about 250,000 unique TCR beta nucleotide sequences per donor were sequenced, and roughly 17% of those sequences were non-productive.

With regard to this clone: Its antigen is currently not known. The sample holds no much larger clone one base away, and base qualities are not on file.

The cohort was made up of around 720 healthy bone marrow donors. At the time of sampling, all cohort members were nominally healthy, though unrecorded immune exposures were likely present. The donor tested CMV seropositive, placing the donor among the roughly 300 seropositive members of the cohort. Every donor gave a peripheral blood sample, and the peripheral blood mononuclear cells from that sample were used for TCR beta sequencing. Genomic DNA extraction from the blood cell samples was performed with the Qiagen DNeasy Blood Extraction Kit. General conclusions and limits of the study: Because HLA typing was missing for some donors at each locus, association tests included only the typed subset. Sequencing depth was assumed to be roughly uniform across donors in the presence/absence analyses, though that assumption may not hold. In a later analysis, around 15,000 TCR beta sequences were associated with specific HLA alleles at a false discovery rate of 0.05. This cohort had only TCR beta chains sequenced, and the lack of alpha or paired-chain data limited which features could be detected. An earlier analysis of some 560 of the donors showed that most TCR beta V segments appeared in productive rearrangements either about 87% or about 30% of the time, which broadly matched IMGT annotations. Assigning TCR associations to individual alleles was difficult when HLA alleles, especially DR and DQ, strongly co-occurred. In a later genetic analysis, fewer N-insertions in productive TCRs were reported among donors in an Asian-associated ancestry cluster than the approximately 630-donor mean. In a later analysis, HLA-associated TCR beta chains were found to be more clonally expanded and to have lower generation probabilities than equally common non-associated chains. A further reported finding was that TCR beta sequences accurately predicted the HLA-A and HLA-B alleles for most subjects in the first cohort. In a later analysis, TCR association rates were found to vary across HLA loci, with the most associated TCRs seen for DRB1 alleles and the fewest for HLA-C alleles. Most CMV-associated TCR beta chains appeared to be HLA-restricted in a later analysis, and the HLA associations seemed to be driven largely by CMV exposure. Some IMGT-functional V segments, including TRBV6-2 and TRBV6-3, could not be told apart with the 87-base-pair reads, so those segments were excluded. In a later analysis, several top co-occurrence clusters were reported to appear linked to parvovirus B19, influenza, CMV and Epstein-Barr virus. The study listed 150 to 200 TCR beta chains as associated with cytomegalovirus. A cluster of highly shared sequence variants was judged likely to represent a technical artifact of the sequencing pipeline. Immune exposure information for the cohort was limited to CMV serostatus. The authors suggested that the approach could potentially be generalized to other disease states and immunological phenotypes. A few of the identified cytomegalovirus-associated TCR beta chains were confirmed in vitro to be specific for cytomegalovirus antigens. Most TCR sequences were observed very rarely across donors, whereas some public TCRs were present in many individuals. The classifier was reported to diagnose cytomegalovirus status with high specificity and sensitivity in both the original cohort and the validation cohort. In a later genetic analysis, a missense DCLRE1C variant was associated with V-gene and J-gene trimming of TCR beta chains, and the association was replicated in an independent cohort. Approximately 18 rarely observed V segments, including chromosome 9 orphons, were excluded from the earlier analysis of approximately 500 of the donors because counts were too low. Correlated functional status among segregating V segments might be attributable to linkage disequilibrium, but an unknown experimental factor could not be ruled out.

To prepare the library, the immunoSEQ multiplex PCR assay was applied. A mixture of 60 forward primers for TCR Vbeta segments and 13 reverse primers for TCR Jbeta segments was used in the multiplex PCR. The CDR3 region of rearranged TCR beta genes was amplified from genomic DNA by a multiplex PCR assay. The amplified TCR beta libraries were sequenced on the Illumina HiSeq System as 87-base-pair reads. As for the original processing: In a later analysis, tens of millions of unique TCR beta chains were counted across the roughly 670 repertoires, and about 10 million of these chains were shared by at least two donors. A nearest-neighbor algorithm error-corrected the raw reads and collapsed the reads into unique sequences, merging closely related sequences to remove PCR and sequencing errors. CDR3 sequences were aligned to IMGT reference sequences to assign V, D and J gene segments. For a sequence to be retained, a match of at least six nucleotides to both a V gene segment and a J gene segment was required. Rearrangements were called productive when the CDR3 lacked stop codons and stayed in frame with V and J; all others were non-productive. Following IMGT convention, CDR3 was defined as the stretch from the second conserved V-encoded cysteine up to the conserved J-encoded phenylalanine. The earlier analysis of around 640 of the donors excluded sequences that lacked an unambiguous match to a single V gene segment. In an earlier analysis of about 590 of the donors, a V segment was called functional when productive rearrangements were above 56.7%, and segregating when the standard deviation between donors exceeded 5%. To diagnose cytomegalovirus status from the catalog of TCR beta chain sequences, a statistical classification framework was built. V and J gene assignment, in a later analysis, came from comparing TCR nucleotide sequences with IMGT/GENE-DB human TR gene sequences. In a later analysis, CDR3 sequences and most-parsimonious VDJ recombination scenarios were assigned using the TCRdist pipeline. A later analysis defined each TCR beta chain by its CDR3 amino acid sequence plus V-gene family, and excluded reads lacking a unique V-gene family. As a way to deal with suspected cross-contamination and a sequencing artifact, a later analysis dropped roughly 600 nucleotide sequences that were highly shared and had low generation probability. For each public chain, a later analysis derived a clonal expansion index from normalized ranks of inferred template counts within each repertoire. A later analysis computed generation probabilities with a VDJ recombination model fitted to out-of-frame rearrangements, and checked the results against IGoR. In a later analysis, hypergeometric tests were used to score TCR-TCR, TCR-HLA and TCR-CMV co-occurrence, with a repertoire-size bias correction applied to TCR pairs. False discovery rates were estimated in a later analysis by permuting HLA or CMV assignments 20 times. A later analysis grouped co-occurring TCRs with DBSCAN, adding TCRdist sequence similarity when clustering within HLA-allele-positive subsets. Repertoires with fewer than 30,000 or more than 120,000 public chains, plus five repertoires with anomalous nucleotide sharing, were excluded from co-occurrence clustering. TCRdb holds this immuneACCESS table with in-frame rearrangements only. Some clones are missing; in checked studies, unresolved V genes explain under half, and the rest has no known cause. The DNA was the basis for D and trimming; V, J and clone size are from that table. The table for this sample lists about 110,000 clones; about 68% of them were counted only once. The ten largest clones capture 3.5% to 4% of the sample.

The germline ends are 12 bases apart after V is trimmed by 4 bases and J by 2 bases. Including cysteine and phenylalanine, the CDR3 has 14 amino acids. The only DNA kept is the CDR3, 42 bases in frame from the first base. In the germline V gene (reference sequence), CDR1 corresponds to SEHNR and CDR2 to FQNEAQ. The chain is made from TRBV7-9 and TRBJ2-7, and possibly TRBD1, on 6 matching bases. The source material was PBMCs. This receptor was identified in a man aged 25-45 years in good health and CMV-seropositive. The DNA sequence is given as TGTGCCAGCAGCTCCGACAGGACAACCTACGAGCAGTACTTC. It translates as CASSSDRTTYEQYF.